This T cell receptor beta chain was profiled in a study of human T cells and chemical hapten exposure. Time point reported: pre-sensitization, week 0. Documented treatment: therapeutic diphenylcyclopropenone sensitization with weekly scalp DPC. In its sample, this clonotype was seen many times. TCRdb re-analysed the RACE reads in MiXCR, keeping a single row per CDR3 protein. The sample has over 300,000 distinct CDR3 sequences; around 5.5% are singletons. The source of this sequence is a woman aged 45 to 65 with alopecia areata. Some clones in this sample may be carry-over from other donors' samples. The sequenced sample was whole blood, obtained in connection with sensitization to the hapten diphenylcyclopropenone (DPC).

In DNA form, the CDR3 reads TGTGCCATCAGTGAACTAGCGGGAGGGCGCGTCCAAGAGACCCAGTACTTC. Protein sequence: CAISELAGGRVQETQYF. The rearrangement links TRBV10-3 to TRBJ2-5, with 13 bases matching TRBD2. This CDR3 region has 17 residues. Germline values: CDR1 ENHRY, CDR2 SYGVKD. Trimming cost V 3 bases and J 1 base; bases outside gene matches: 5.